Below are 28 T cell receptor beta chains sequenced from a single sample in a study of blood T cell repertoires in COVID-19. Sequencing used immunoSEQ multiplex PCR; TCRdb keeps in-frame clones, though not all of them. The sample holds 280,000 or so clones, less than 90% seen once. Material: peripheral blood. All receptors derive from a human donor in a cohort sampled during active COVID-19.

This clone was detected a few times. The chain has TRBV4-1 and TRBJ2-3; 8 nucleotides agree with TRBD1. The CDR3 length is 16 residues. J lost 2 bases, V lost 1 base, and 5 bases had no gene match. The germline CDR1 and CDR2 sequences are MGHRA and YSYEKL. CDR3 sequence reads: CASSQAGTGSTDTQYF. CDR3 coding DNA: TGCGCCAGCAGCCAAGCTGGGACAGGTTCCACAGATACGCAGTATTTT.

J is TRBJ1-3 and V is TRBV7-2, with 9 bases that match TRBD1. CDR1 is SGHTA and CDR2 is FQGNSA in the germline V gene. This CDR3 spans 17 amino acids. Trimming removed 1 base from V and 1 base from J; junction bases left unmatched: 5. CDR3 sequence (DNA): TGTGCCAGCAGCTTAGGGGGACAGGGACGGTCTGGAAACACCATATATTTT. It translates to CASSLGGQGRSGNTIYF. Full variable domain (rest looked up from reference TRBV7-2 and TRBJ1-3): GAGVSQSPSNKVTEKGKDVELRCDPISGHTALYWYRQSLGQGLEFLIYFQGNSAPDKSGLPSDRFSAERTGGSVSTLTIQRTQQEDSAVYLCASSLGGQGRSGNTIYFGEGSWLTVV.

The rearrangement uses TRBV3-1 (or the pseudogene TRBV3-2) and TRBJ2-1; 9 bases align to TRBD2. Trimming at V came to 5 bases and at J to 7 bases, leaving 12 bases not matched to a gene. CDR3 length: 16 amino acids. Germline V lookup: CDR1 LGHDT, CDR2 YNNKEL (reference sequence). CDR3 sequence: CASSVQQREDGNEQFF. The CDR3 region has the DNA TGTGCCAGCAGCGTCCAGCAGCGGGAGGACGGAAATGAGCAGTTCTTC.

The chain uses TRBV4-2 and TRBJ1-1; D not resolved. CDR1 LGHNA and CDR2 YNFKEQ come from the germline V gene. CDR3 length: 14 residues. Trimming removed 4 bases from V and 1 base from J, with 10 bases in between. The CDR3 sequence is CASSLPNSNTEAFF. The CDR3 nucleotides are TGTGCCAGCAGCCTCCCCAATTCGAACACTGAAGCTTTCTTT.

The CDR3 DNA is TGTGCCAGCACCGCGGGTAGCGGATCCTACGAGCAGTACTTC. Translating it yields CASTAGSGSYEQYF. The chain couples TRBV25-1 to TRBJ2-7; a possible D gene is TRBD2 (6 bases). The CDR3 has 14 residues. Germline values: CDR1 MGHDK, CDR2 SYGVNS. Deletions cut 7 bases from V and 1 base from J, with 14 bases between.

V usage is TRBV27 and J usage is TRBJ2-7; 9 bases match TRBD2. In germline, CDR1 is MNHEY, CDR2 SMNVEV (reference sequence). The CDR3 is 14 amino acids. V lost 6 bases to trimming and J lost 4 bases; unmatched junction nucleotides: 7. The CDR3 sequence: CASRVAGVVYEQYF. DNA of the CDR3: TGTGCCAGCAGGGTAGCGGGAGTCGTATACGAGCAGTACTTC.

The CDR3 DNA follows: TGTGCCACCAGCCCGGGGACAGGGGAGATTAGGAAGCATTTT. This encodes CATSPGTGEIRKHF. The rearrangement uses TRBV15 and TRBJ1-5; TRBD1 matches at 10 bases. V was pared by 5 bases and J by 14 bases, with 12 bases of the junction left unmatched. The CDR3 is 14 amino acids. Germline values: CDR1 LNHNV, CDR2 YYDKDF (reference sequence).

The chain carries TRBV3-1 (or the pseudogene TRBV3-2) and TRBJ2-7; TRBD2 might be the D (5 bases). V was pared by 4 bases and J by 7 bases, with 14 bases between. Germline values: CDR1 LGHDT, CDR2 YNNKEL (reference sequence). This CDR3 contains 13 residues. The CDR3 bases are TGTGCCAGCAGCCTCGGGGTGGGCAAAGAGCAGTACTTC. Amino acids: CASSLGVGKEQYF.

V gene TRBV18 combines with J gene TRBJ1-5; tentative D call: TRBD1 (5 bases). V lost 6 bases and J 3 bases, leaving 15 bases between the germline ends. Germline V gives CDR1 KGHSH, CDR2 LQKENI. CDR3 size: 15 residues. In DNA, the CDR3 is TGTGCCAGCTCCCTCTCTGACAGACCCAATCAGCCCCAGCATTTT. Protein sequence: CASSLSDRPNQPQHF. Combining the CDR3 with reference TRBV18 and TRBJ1-5 gives the whole variable domain NAGVMQNPRHLVRRRGQEARLRCSPMKGHSHVYWYRQLPEEGLKFMVYLQKENIIDESGMPKERFSAEFPKEGPSILRIQQVVRGDSAAYFCASSLSDRPNQPQHFGDGTRLSIL.

The rearrangement joins TRBV9 to TRBJ2-5; 8 positions agree with TRBD1. J gave up 5 bases and V 3 bases, and 12 bases lay outside the gene matches. From germline, CDR1 is SGDLS and CDR2 YYNGEE. This CDR3 is built from 16 residues. The chain's CDR3 is CASSARDRTFGETQYF. CDR3 DNA: TGTGCCAGCAGCGCCCGGGACAGGACTTTTGGCGAGACCCAGTACTTC. Full variable domain (rest looked up from reference TRBV9 and TRBJ2-5): DSGVTQTPKHLITATGQRVTLRCSPRSGDLSVYWYQQSLDQGLQFLIQYYNGEERAKGNILERFSAQQFPDLHSELNLSSLELGDSALYFCASSARDRTFGETQYFGPGTRLLVL.

This clone was found a few times. The chain has TRBV7-9 and TRBJ1-5; D perhaps matches TRBD1 (6 bases). The CDR3 extends over 15 amino acids. V shed 3 bases and J shed 7 bases, with 16 bases lying between them. Germline assignment: CDR1 SEHNR and CDR2 FQNEAQ (reference sequence). The CDR3 reads CASSLGTGRGQPQHF. The CDR3, as DNA: TGTGCCAGCAGCTTGGGTACAGGGCGAGGGCAGCCCCAGCATTTT.

The J gene is TRBJ2-5, the V gene TRBV7-9; 8 bases are a match to TRBD1. The CDR3 loop spans 14 amino acids. CDR1 and CDR2 from the germline V gene are SEHNR and FQNEAQ (reference sequence). V lost 5 bases, J lost 5 bases, and 7 bases stayed unmatched. CDR3 protein: CASSQTTGGETQYF. CDR3 coding DNA: TGTGCCAGCAGCCAGACCACAGGGGGGGAGACCCAGTACTTC.

The rearrangement uses TRBV7-9 and TRBJ2-7, with D perhaps TRBD1 (6 bases). V was trimmed by 5 bases and J by 3 bases, leaving 11 bases between them. Germline CDR1 is SEHNR and CDR2 is FQNEAQ (reference sequence). The length of the CDR3 is 13 residues. The CDR3 protein is CASSRDTDYEQYF. The CDR3 coding sequence is TGTGCCAGCAGCCGGGACACGGACTACGAGCAGTACTTC.

The V gene is TRBV3-1 (or the pseudogene TRBV3-2), the J gene TRBJ1-2, with TRBD1 as a possible D gene (5 bases). Germline CDR1 and CDR2: LGHDT and YNNKEL (reference sequence). V lost 0 bases and J lost 8, with 19 bases in between. The CDR3 sequence is 16 residues long. DNA of the CDR3: TGTGCCAGCAGCCAAGATCTCGCGGCAGGGCGAAGGGGCTACACCTTC. It translates to CASSQDLAAGRRGYTF.

V usage is TRBV5-6 and J usage is TRBJ2-1; 8 nucleotides line up with TRBD2. J gave up 7 bases and V 1 base, and 7 bases lay outside the gene matches. This CDR3 region has 15 residues. The germline gives CDR1 SGHDT, CDR2 YYEEEE. The DNA for the CDR3 is TGTGCCAGCAGCTTGCTCGGGAGGGCCGAGAATGAGCAGTTCTTC. It codes for CASSLLGRAENEQFF.

The chain employs TRBV7-9 and TRBJ1-1; the match to TRBD1 covers 9 bases. CDR1 and CDR2 (germline): SEHNR, FQNEAQ (reference sequence). The junction had 5 bases not matched to a gene; V was cut back by 4 bases and J by 11 bases. The CDR3 contains 12 residues. The CDR3 DNA is TGTGCCAGCAGCTCTACAGGGGGCCTCGCTTTCTTT. Amino acid sequence: CASSSTGGLAFF.

The chain has TRBV14 and TRBJ2-7; 7 positions agree with TRBD1. The J segment lost 0 bases and the V segment lost 4 bases, leaving 6 bases of the junction unmatched. Germline CDR1 is SGHDN and CDR2 is FVKESK. The CDR3 runs 15 residues. Here the CDR3 reads CASSLRQGNSYEQYF. As DNA, the CDR3 is TGTGCCAGCAGCCTTCGACAGGGAAACTCCTACGAGCAGTACTTC.

The chain couples TRBV21-1 to TRBJ2-3; the table assigns TRBD1, which was not confirmed against the DNA. TRBV21-1 is a documented pseudogene. The CDR3 consists of 13 residues. As DNA, the CDR3 is TGTGCCAGCAATATAGGGACAGGAGATACGCAGTATTTT. The encoded protein is CASNIGTGDTQYF.

This chain links TRBV19 with TRBJ2-1; 12 nucleotides align to TRBD2. V trimming: 6 bases; J trimming: 2 bases; junction bases outside the gene matches: 2. This CDR3 contains 15 residues. Germline loops: CDR1 LNHDA, CDR2 SQIVND (reference sequence). The CDR3 reads CASRTSGRPYNEQFF. CDR3 DNA sequence: TGTGCCAGTAGGACTAGCGGGAGACCCTACAATGAGCAGTTCTTC.

The V gene is TRBV5-5, the J gene TRBJ1-3; no clear D. Germline V gene data show CDR1 as SGHKS and CDR2 as YYEKEE (reference sequence). CDR3 length: 15 amino acids. Trimming left V 4 bases short and J 0 bases short, with 11 bases between. Written as DNA, the CDR3 is TGTGCCAGCAGCCTCGGACTGATCTCTGGAAACACCATATATTTT. Encoded protein: CASSLGLISGNTIYF.

The V gene is TRBV19, the J gene TRBJ1-1; perhaps TRBD1 as D (5 bases). The germline CDR1 and CDR2 sequences are LNHDA and SQIVND (reference sequence). The CDR3 contains 13 residues. The V and J ends lost 6 bases and 1 base respectively, with 9 bases between them. CDR3 in amino acids: CASREQANTEAFF. In DNA form, the CDR3 reads TGTGCCAGTAGGGAACAGGCGAACACTGAAGCTTTCTTT.

The chain links TRBV7-2 to TRBJ2-3; 10 bases match TRBD2. V shed 11 bases and J 6 bases; nucleotides not matched to a gene: 8. The germline CDR1 and CDR2 sequences are SGHTA and FQGNSA. CDR3 length equals 13 residues. The CDR3 nucleotides are TGTGCCGCCAGCGGGAGGGCCGGCGATACGCAGTATTTT. Translation gives CAASGRAGDTQYF.

The chain links TRBV29-1 to TRBJ2-3, with 8 bases that match TRBD2. Germline V lookup: CDR1 SQVTM, CDR2 ANQGSEA. This CDR3 has 17 residues. V gave up 6 bases and J gave up 0 bases; unmatched junction bases: 14. The CDR3: CSVDPFGTSGSTDTQYF. CDR3 DNA: TGCAGCGTCGACCCATTTGGCACTAGCGGCAGCACAGATACGCAGTATTTT.

This chain links TRBV4-2 with TRBJ2-7; D is perhaps TRBD2 (6 bases). V dropped 1 base and J dropped 3 bases, with 22 bases sitting between them. The CDR3 totals 18 residues. Germline CDR1 reads LGHNA; CDR2 reads YNFKEQ. CDR3 residues: CASSQAELAGFQSYEQYF. The DNA for the CDR3 is TGTGCCAGCAGCCAAGCGGAACTAGCAGGTTTTCAGAGCTACGAGCAGTACTTC.

This clone was seen more than once but under ten times. This specimen includes other DNA sequences encoding the same CDR3. The chain joins TRBV18 to TRBJ1-1; the D is unclear. The germline V and J ends were trimmed by 6 bases and 1 base, with 12 bases remaining between them. The CDR3 runs to 14 residues. The germline gives CDR1 KGHSH, CDR2 LQKENI. CDR3 residues: CASSPVARNTEAFF. The DNA for the CDR3 is TGTGCCAGCTCCCCCGTGGCCAGGAACACTGAAGCTTTCTTT. The variable domain in full, with the rest retrieved from reference TRBV18 and TRBJ1-1, is NAGVMQNPRHLVRRRGQEARLRCSPMKGHSHVYWYRQLPEEGLKFMVYLQKENIIDESGMPKERFSAEFPKEGPSILRIQQVVRGDSAAYFCASSPVARNTEAFFGQGTRLTVV.

The sample holds a few counts of this clone. The V and J genes are TRBV2 and TRBJ1-1; no clear D gene. CDR1 and CDR2 from the germline V gene are SNHLY and FYNNEI. Trimming took off 1 base at V and 4 bases at J, with 16 bases between the two ends. This CDR3 is 16 amino acids long. Written as DNA, the CDR3 is TGTGCCAGCAGTGAAGGACGAGCGGGTGTCGGCACTGAAGCTTTCTTT. Protein product: CASSEGRAGVGTEAFF.

The rearrangement joins TRBV15 to TRBJ2-2, with D perhaps TRBD2 (6 bases). The germline CDR1 and CDR2 sequences are LNHNV and YYDKDF (reference sequence). V was clipped by 0 bases and J by 4 bases, with 9 bases between them. This CDR3 has 15 residues. CDR3 region: CATSRDAGPTGELFF. As DNA, the CDR3 is TGTGCCACCAGCAGAGATGCGGGACCCACCGGGGAGCTGTTTTTT.

The table lists this clone with a count of one. The chain couples TRBV18 to TRBJ1-6; possible D gene TRBD1, 6 bases. Trimming shortened V by 4 bases and J by 6 bases, and 10 bases separated the two germline ends. There are 14 residues in the CDR3. Germline CDR1 KGHSH, CDR2 LQKENI. In DNA form, the CDR3 reads TGTGCCAGCTCACTTAGGGGGAGTAATTCACCCCTCCACTTT. Encoded protein: CASSLRGSNSPLHF.